What follows is one TCR beta chain and its context. This entry is derived from a study of cytomegalovirus exposure and HLA in healthy donors. 60 Vbeta and 13 Jbeta primers were used in PCR. This table comes from immunoSEQ multiplex PCR, and its TCRdb copy is limited to in-frame clones, with some not included. The profile shows some 150,000 clones, roughly 80% of them singletons. V shed 1 base and J 2 bases; nucleotides not matched to a gene: 5. CDR1 SGHTA and CDR2 FQGNSA come from the germline V gene. The CDR3 contains 15 residues. The rearrangement joins TRBV7-2 to TRBJ2-7, with 7 nucleotides matching TRBD1. This receptor was obtained from a middle-aged man in good health and CMV-seropositive. The sample consisted of PBMCs. The CDR3 is CASSLVGTDPYEQYF. As DNA, the CDR3 is TGTGCCAGCAGCTTAGTAGGGACAGATCCCTACGAGCAGTACTTC. Supplemented by reference TRBV7-2 and TRBJ2-7, the full variable domain reads GAGVSQSPSNKVTEKGKDVELRCDPISGHTALYWYRQSLGQGLEFLIYFQGNSAPDKSGLPSDRFSAERTGGSVSTLTIQRTQQEDSAVYLCASSLVGTDPYEQYFGPGTRLTVT.